The sequence of this TCR beta chain was determined in a study of blood T cell repertoires in COVID-19. As for the study in general: Whether acute or convalescent, the COVID-19 samples came from the United States, Italy and Spain. PBMCs, B-cell-depleted T cells, or T cells provided the cDNA or gDNA that made up the material.

Study processing details: The assay estimated nucleated cells by amplifying reference gene primers. Repertoires were generated with immunoSEQ multiplex PCR, while TCRdb's copy carries only in-frame clones and drops some. V and J calls and clone size are as listed in that table; D and trimming were resolved from the DNA. The repertoire has around 250,000 clones, around 82% of them found once; the top ten carry less than 4%. CDR1 and CDR2 (germline): MNHEY, SVGEGT. The CDR3 extends over 14 amino acids. Trimming stripped 5 bases from V and 4 bases from J, with 15 bases between. This rearrangement joins TRBV6-2 or TRBV6-3 to TRBJ2-7, with a tentative D call TRBD1 (6 bases). Sequencing was done on a sample of peripheral blood. The source of this sequence is a young woman with acute or convalescent COVID-19. Here the CDR3 reads CASSKQGIIYEQYF. Written as DNA, the CDR3 is TGTGCCAGCAGTAAACAGGGAATAATTTACGAGCAGTACTTC.